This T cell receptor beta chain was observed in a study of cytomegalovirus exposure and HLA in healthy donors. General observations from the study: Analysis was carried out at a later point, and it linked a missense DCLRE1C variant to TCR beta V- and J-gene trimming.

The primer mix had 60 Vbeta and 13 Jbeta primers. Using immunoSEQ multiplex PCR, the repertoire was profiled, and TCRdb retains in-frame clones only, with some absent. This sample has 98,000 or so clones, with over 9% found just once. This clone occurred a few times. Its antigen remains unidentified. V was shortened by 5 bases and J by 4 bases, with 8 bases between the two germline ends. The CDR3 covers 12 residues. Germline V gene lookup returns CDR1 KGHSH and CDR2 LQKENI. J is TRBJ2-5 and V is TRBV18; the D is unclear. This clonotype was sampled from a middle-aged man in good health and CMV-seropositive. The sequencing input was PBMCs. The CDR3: CASSTTRETQYF. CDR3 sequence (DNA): TGTGCCAGCTCAACAACCCGAGAGACCCAGTACTTC.